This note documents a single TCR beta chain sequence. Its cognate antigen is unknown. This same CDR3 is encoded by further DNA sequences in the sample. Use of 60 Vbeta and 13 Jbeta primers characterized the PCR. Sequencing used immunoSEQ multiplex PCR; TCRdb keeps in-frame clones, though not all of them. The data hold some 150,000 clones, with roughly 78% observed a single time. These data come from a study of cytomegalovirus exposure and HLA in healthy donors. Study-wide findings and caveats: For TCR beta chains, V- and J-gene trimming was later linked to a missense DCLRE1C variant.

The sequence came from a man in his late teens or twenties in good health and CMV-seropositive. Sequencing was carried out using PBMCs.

The CDR3 coding sequence is TGCGCCAGCAGCCAAGACCTGGAGACCCAGTACTTC. Protein product: CASSQDLETQYF. V is TRBV4-1 and J is TRBJ2-5, with no clear D. The V gene lost 0 bases and the J gene lost 5 bases, with 4 bases spanning the gap. The germline V gene has CDR1 MGHRA and CDR2 YSYEKL. This CDR3 contains 12 residues.